This T cell receptor beta chain comes out of a study of T cell repertoires in cytomegalovirus infection (dated by TCRdb to about 2019). The study in broad terms: The HLA type of each donor mattered for the analysis, because public TCR beta signatures pointed to carriage of CMV infection along with the matching HLA type.

The CDR3 numbers 15 residues from cysteine through phenylalanine. Only the CDR3 portion is preserved as DNA: 45 bases, with reading frame beginning at the first base. V and J lose 5 bases and 5 bases, and a span of 16 bases separates them. The CDR1 and CDR2 encoded by the germline V gene are MNHNS and SASEGT. This clonotype was counted at least ten times. It has no known antigen specificity. No base quality information exists; no much larger clone differs at one position. Summary of the overall study and its limitations: In both this cohort and an independent cohort of several hundred donors, the cumulative frequency of public TCR beta family members distinguished carriers of CMV infection plus the relevant HLA type. The ex vivo response was dominated by HLA-C-restricted CMV-specific TCR beta clonotypes, which also provided the single most frequent clonotype in two of eight donors.

Data came from an Illumina HiSeq 1500. Using fastp at Q25 and MiXCR, TCRdb reprocessed the public reads and kept productive beta chains. Rows matching on CDR3 protein sequence are summarized as one entry with the most common DNA and genes. The sample yields some 300,000 distinct CDR3 sequences; about a tenth were counted once. The ten largest make up around 2.6% of the sample. This TCR came from a human donor in good health (CMV status not recorded). Some clones in this sample may be carry-over from other donors' samples. The sequence is built from TRBV6-1 and TRBJ2-1; matching of 6 bases hints at TRBD1 as the D gene. The sequenced sample was PBMCs. The bases are TGTGCCAGCAGTATGGGGCGGAACAGGGACAATGAGCAGTTCTTC. It translates to CASSMGRNRDNEQFF.